The 27 T cell receptor beta chains reported below all come from one sample, sequenced in a study of STAT5B mutations in CD4+ large granular lymphocyte leukemia. The method was immunoSEQ multiplex PCR; TCRdb's version includes in-frame clones alone and lacks a portion of them. The table has some 30,000 clones, about two thirds seen once; the top ten hold more than 0.85%. Specimen: CD4+ T cells from blood buffy coats. The receptors come from a human donor in good health.

This clone has just one count. V is TRBV5-4 and J is TRBJ1-1; D call uncertain. The CDR3 consists of 16 residues. CDR1 is SGHNT, CDR2 YYREEE, per germline (reference sequence). V lost 10 bases and J lost 1, with 23 bases in between. Here the CDR3 DNA reads TGTGCCGGCTCCCCGGGAGGTGGAGGAAGGAACACTGAAGCTTTCTTT. Amino acid sequence: CAGSPGGGGRNTEAFF.

This clone was seen only once. The J gene is TRBJ1-1, the V gene TRBV7-2, with 7 positions matching TRBD1. From germline, CDR1 is SGHTA and CDR2 FQGNSA. The CDR3 loop spans 14 amino acids. After removal of 5 bases from V and 4 bases from J, the junction contained 7 bases not matched to a gene. CDR3 region: CASSATGTITEAFF. CDR3 bases: TGTGCCAGCAGCGCGACAGGGACAATCACTGAAGCTTTCTTT.

The chain couples TRBV2 to TRBJ2-7; D ambiguous. The CDR3 is made up of 11 amino acids. Trimming stripped 6 bases from V and 9 bases from J, with 12 bases between. Germline V gives CDR1 SNHLY, CDR2 FYNNEI. The chain's CDR3 is CASSDDSGQYF. CDR3 nucleotide sequence: TGTGCCAGCAGCGACGATTCTGGGCAGTACTTC.

The V call is TRBV28, the J call TRBJ1-1; TRBD1 matches 8 bases. There are 15 residues in the CDR3. V was clipped by 6 bases and J by 0 bases; unmatched bases: 6. Germline V gene data show CDR1 as MDHEN and CDR2 as SYDVKM. CDR3 coding DNA: TGTGCCAGCAGCAAATCGACAGGGGTGAACACTGAAGCTTTCTTT. Its translation is CASSKSTGVNTEAFF.

The CDR3 here is CASSRSQHPNTEAFF. In nucleotides, the CDR3 is TGTGCCAGCAGCCGTAGTCAACACCCGAACACTGAAGCTTTCTTT. The V gene is TRBV5-5, the J gene TRBJ1-1, with no clear D. The V end was cut by 4 bases, the J end by 1 base, with 14 bases between. The CDR3 sequence is 15 residues long. Germline lookup yields CDR1 SGHKS and CDR2 YYEKEE (reference sequence).

The CDR3 spells CASSLNYHPRTGELFF. In DNA form, the CDR3 reads TGTGCCAGCAGCTTAAATTACCACCCCCGGACCGGGGAGCTGTTTTTT. The V gene is TRBV11-2, the J gene TRBJ2-2; D gene ambiguous. This CDR3 is built from 16 residues. CDR1 SGHAT and CDR2 FQNNGV come from the germline V gene. Trimming pared 2 bases from V and 5 bases from J, leaving 15 bases between.

V and J are TRBV14 and TRBJ2-7; D uncertain. This CDR3 comprises 16 residues. Germline V CDR1 and CDR2: SGHDN, FVKESK. V shed 5 bases and J shed 3 bases, with 20 bases lying between them. CDR3 nucleotide sequence: TGTGCCAGCAGCGACGCTGACCCGCAAACTTTCTACGAGCAGTACTTC. This gives the protein CASSDADPQTFYEQYF.

This chain links TRBV10-3 with TRBJ2-3, with D hard to call. Germline values: CDR1 ENHRY, CDR2 SYGVKD. This CDR3 contains 14 residues. The V and J ends lost 2 bases and 2 bases respectively, with 8 bases between them. This CDR3 reads CAISEGPPTDTQYF. DNA for the CDR3: TGTGCCATCAGTGAGGGGCCCCCCACAGATACGCAGTATTTT.

The chain couples TRBV5-1 to TRBJ1-1; a weak D match, TRBD1 (5 bases). Between the trimmed V and J ends, which lost 7 bases and 3 bases, there was a span of 16 bases. The CDR3 loop spans 14 amino acids. In germline, CDR1 is SGHRS, CDR2 YFSETQ. The CDR3 here is CASSLRAGDTEAFF. The CDR3 DNA reads TGCGCCAGCTCATTAAGGGCGGGGGACACTGAAGCTTTCTTT.

J is TRBJ2-7 and V is TRBV10-3; 7 nucleotides agree with TRBD2. Germline V gene data show CDR1 as ENHRY and CDR2 as SYGVKD. This CDR3 spans 12 amino acids. V was clipped by 10 bases and J by 1 base; unmatched bases: 4. The CDR3 region is CATTSESYEQYF. The CDR3 DNA follows: TGTGCCACTACTAGCGAATCCTACGAGCAGTACTTC.

The V call is TRBV5-4, the J call TRBJ2-4; D possibly corresponds to TRBD1 (6 bases). V dropped 1 base and J dropped 1 base, with 6 bases sitting between them. Germline CDR1 is SGHNT and CDR2 is YYREEE (reference sequence). This CDR3 region has 14 residues. Here the CDR3 reads CASSLQGAKNIQYF. CDR3 DNA: TGTGCCAGCAGCTTGCAGGGGGCCAAAAACATTCAGTACTTC.

The rearrangement joins TRBV7-2 to TRBJ2-5; 7 bases line up with TRBD1. CDR3 length: 15 residues. CDR1 is SGHTA and CDR2 is FQGNSA in the germline V gene. Trimming cost V 6 bases and J 2 bases; bases outside gene matches: 9. The CDR3 bases are TGTGCCAGCAGTCAAAACAGGGGATCACAAGAGACCCAGTACTTC. Its protein product is CASSQNRGSQETQYF.

The table lists this clone with a count of one. The gene calls are TRBV9 and TRBJ1-2; D is unresolved. The length of the CDR3 is 16 residues. V was shortened by 0 bases and J by 1 base, with 13 bases between the two germline ends. Per germline, CDR1 SGDLS and CDR2 YYNGEE. CDR3 amino acids: CASSVDGSPFNYGYTF. The CDR3 coding sequence is TGTGCCAGCAGCGTAGACGGCAGCCCTTTTAACTATGGCTACACCTTC.

In its sample, this clone was seen once. The CDR3 DNA sequence: TGTGCCAGCCTAAGGACAGGCGAGAACACTGAAGCTTTCTTT. It codes for CASLRTGENTEAFF. V gene TRBV6-1 combines with J gene TRBJ1-1, with 7 bases fitting TRBD1. The CDR3 runs 14 residues. CDR1 is MNHNS, CDR2 SASEGT, per germline. Germline trimming cut 8 bases from V and 1 base from J; bases unmatched to any gene: 7.

This clone appeared a single time. The chain carries TRBV4-1 and TRBJ2-5; TRBD2 aligns across 13 bases. The CDR3 sequence is 18 residues long. The germline V gene has CDR1 MGHRA and CDR2 YSYEKL. J lost 5 bases, V lost 0 bases, and 9 bases had no gene match. The CDR3 coding sequence is TGCGCCAGCAGCCAAGAAGGGACTAGCGGGATGAACGTGGAGACCCAGTACTTC. Its translation: CASSQEGTSGMNVETQYF.

This clone was counted a few times. CDR3 DNA: TGTGCCAGCAGCCCCGGGCCAGGCCGCTATGGCTACACCTTC. Protein product: CASSPGPGRYGYTF. The chain recombines TRBV11-3 with TRBJ1-2; unclear D gene. CDR3 length: 14 amino acids. Trimming took off 5 bases at V and 4 bases at J, with 14 bases between the two ends. In germline, CDR1 is SGHNT, CDR2 YENEEA. The full variable domain, in which reference TRBV11-3 and TRBJ1-2 provide the parts outside the CDR3, is EAGVVQSPRYKIIEKKQPVAFWCNPISGHNTLYWYLQNLGQGPELLIRYENEEAVDDSQLPKDRFSAERLKGVDSTLKIQPAELGDSAVYLCASSPGPGRYGYTFGSGTRLTVV.

The CDR3 sequence: CASSETGTSGFTDTQYF. CDR3 nucleotide sequence: TGTGCCAGCAGTGAAACCGGGACTAGCGGGTTCACAGATACGCAGTATTTT. The chain combines TRBV28 with TRBJ2-3; 12 bases align to TRBD2. The germline CDR1 and CDR2 sequences are MDHEN and SYDVKM. With V trimmed by 5 bases and J by 2 bases, 8 bases remained unmatched. The CDR3 is made up of 17 amino acids.

This chain uses TRBV29-1 with TRBJ2-7; tentatively, D is TRBD2 (5 bases). The CDR3 spans 11 residues. The germline gives CDR1 SQVTM, CDR2 ANQGSEA. The V end was cut by 6 bases, the J end by 5 bases, with 11 bases between. The CDR3 DNA reads TGCAGCGTCGACTATCACAACGAGCAGTACTTC. It yields the protein CSVDYHNEQYF.

The rearrangement joins TRBV7-9 to TRBJ2-2, with D possibly TRBD1 on 6 matching bases. With 5 bases removed from V and 7 bases from J, the gap between germline ends came to 11 bases. CDR3 length: 13 amino acids. Germline CDR1 is SEHNR and CDR2 is FQNEAQ (reference sequence). The CDR3 protein is CASSRAGVGELFF. As DNA, the CDR3 is TGTGCCAGCAGCAGAGCAGGGGTCGGGGAGCTGTTTTTT.

The chain joins TRBV5-1 to TRBJ1-1; no definite D call. The CDR3 has 13 residues. Germline loops: CDR1 SGHRS, CDR2 YFSETQ. Trimming took 2 bases from V and 8 from J, leaving 13 bases between them. CDR3 sequence (DNA): TGCGCCAGCAGCTTAACCCGGGCCTCCGAAGCTTTCTTT. Protein: CASSLTRASEAFF.

This chain joins TRBV28 and TRBJ1-1, with 10 bases identical to TRBD1. CDR1 and CDR2 (germline): MDHEN, SYDVKM. This CDR3 has 15 residues. J gave up 8 bases and V 6 bases, and 12 bases lay outside the gene matches. The CDR3 region is CASSPTRGQGWEAFF. The DNA for the CDR3 is TGTGCCAGCAGCCCGACGCGGGGACAGGGGTGGGAAGCTTTCTTT.

This clone occurred a few times. The rearrangement links TRBV27 to TRBJ2-7; TRBD1 might be the D (5 bases). Trimming stripped 5 bases from V and 3 bases from J, with 11 bases between. This CDR3 comprises 13 residues. Looked up from germline, CDR1 is MNHEY and CDR2 is SMNVEV (reference sequence). CDR3 sequence: CASSPDTGYEQYF. CDR3 sequence (DNA): TGTGCCAGCAGTCCCGACACAGGCTACGAGCAGTACTTC.

The chain has TRBV7-2 and TRBJ2-1, with 9 bases lining up with TRBD2. J lost 4 bases, V lost 5 bases, and 6 bases had no gene match. The CDR3 runs to 15 residues. Germline lookup yields CDR1 SGHTA and CDR2 FQGNSA. DNA of the CDR3: TGTGCCAGCAGCCTCCTAGCGGGGACTTACAATGAGCAGTTCTTC. Encoded protein: CASSLLAGTYNEQFF.

The V and J genes are TRBV18 and TRBJ2-3; the match to TRBD1 covers 8 bases. The CDR3 spans 15 residues. Germline V gene sequence: CDR1 KGHSH, CDR2 LQKENI. The ends lost 6 bases at V and 4 bases at J; junction bases unmatched: 9. Written as DNA, the CDR3 is TGTGCCAGCTCCCAACTACAGGGGGAGGCAGATACGCAGTATTTT. Translating it yields CASSQLQGEADTQYF.

The J gene is TRBJ2-5, the V gene TRBV5-1; the D gene is possibly TRBD1 (5 bases). The V end lost 2 bases, the J end lost 3 bases, and 11 bases lay between the germline ends. In germline, CDR1 is SGHRS, CDR2 YFSETQ. This CDR3 is 14 amino acids long. The CDR3 DNA sequence: TGCGCCAGCAGCTTCTTCGACAGAGAAGAGACCCAGTACTTC. It yields the protein CASSFFDREETQYF.

The J gene is TRBJ2-7, the V gene TRBV28; D tentatively fits TRBD1 or TRBD2 (6 bases each). Looked up from germline, CDR1 is MDHEN and CDR2 is SYDVKM. The CDR3 loop spans 14 amino acids. Trimming cost V 8 bases and J 0 bases, with 14 bases left between them. The CDR3 loop is CASGGRMSSYEQYV. In DNA form, the CDR3 reads TGTGCCAGCGGGGGGCGGATGAGCTCCTACGAGCAGTACGTC.

This chain joins TRBV4-2 and TRBJ1-2; 10 bases are shared with TRBD1. There are 16 residues in the CDR3. The V and J ends lost 1 base and 4 bases, in that order; junction bases with no gene match: 6. Germline V gene lookup returns CDR1 LGHNA and CDR2 YNFKEQ. The CDR3 bases are TGTGCCAGCAGCCAAGGAAGTGGGGACAGGGGCTATGGCTACACCTTC. Its protein is CASSQGSGDRGYGYTF.